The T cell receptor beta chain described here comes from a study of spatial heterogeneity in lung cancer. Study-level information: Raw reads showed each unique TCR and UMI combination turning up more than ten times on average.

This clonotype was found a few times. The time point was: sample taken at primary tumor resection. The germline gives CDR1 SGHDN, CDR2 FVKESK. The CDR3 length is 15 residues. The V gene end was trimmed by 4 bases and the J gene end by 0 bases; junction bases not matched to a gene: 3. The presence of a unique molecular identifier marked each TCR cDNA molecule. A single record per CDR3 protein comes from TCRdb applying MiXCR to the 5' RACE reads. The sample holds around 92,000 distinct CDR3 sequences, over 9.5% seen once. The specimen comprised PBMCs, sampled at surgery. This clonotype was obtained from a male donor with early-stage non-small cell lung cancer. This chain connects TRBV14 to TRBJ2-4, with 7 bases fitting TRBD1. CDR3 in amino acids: CASSPTGLAKNIQYF. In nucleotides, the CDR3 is TGTGCCAGCAGCCCGACAGGGCTAGCCAAAAACATTCAGTACTTC.